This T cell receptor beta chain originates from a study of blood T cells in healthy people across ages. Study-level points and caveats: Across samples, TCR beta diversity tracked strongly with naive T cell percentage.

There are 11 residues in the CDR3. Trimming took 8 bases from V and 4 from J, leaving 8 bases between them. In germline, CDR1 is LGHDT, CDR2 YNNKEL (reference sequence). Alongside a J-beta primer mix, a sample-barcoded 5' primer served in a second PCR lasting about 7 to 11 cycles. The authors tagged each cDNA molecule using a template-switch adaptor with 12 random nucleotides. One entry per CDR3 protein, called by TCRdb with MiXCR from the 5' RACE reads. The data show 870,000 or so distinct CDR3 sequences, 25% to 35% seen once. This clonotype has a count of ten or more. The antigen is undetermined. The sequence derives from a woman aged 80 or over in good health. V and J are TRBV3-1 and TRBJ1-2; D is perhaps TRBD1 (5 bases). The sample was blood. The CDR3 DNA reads TGTGCCAGCGGACAAGGCTATGGCTACACCTTC. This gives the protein CASGQGYGYTF.